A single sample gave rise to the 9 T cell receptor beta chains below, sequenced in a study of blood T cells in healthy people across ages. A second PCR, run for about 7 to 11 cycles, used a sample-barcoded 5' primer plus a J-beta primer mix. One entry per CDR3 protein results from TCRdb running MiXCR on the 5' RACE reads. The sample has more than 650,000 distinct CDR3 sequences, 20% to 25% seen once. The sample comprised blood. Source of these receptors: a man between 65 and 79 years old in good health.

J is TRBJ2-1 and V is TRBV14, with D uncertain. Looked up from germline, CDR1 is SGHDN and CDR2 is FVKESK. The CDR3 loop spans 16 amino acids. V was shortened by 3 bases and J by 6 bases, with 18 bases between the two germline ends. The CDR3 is CASSHLYGFVANEQFF. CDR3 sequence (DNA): TGTGCCAGCAGCCATCTCTACGGATTCGTTGCCAATGAGCAGTTCTTC.

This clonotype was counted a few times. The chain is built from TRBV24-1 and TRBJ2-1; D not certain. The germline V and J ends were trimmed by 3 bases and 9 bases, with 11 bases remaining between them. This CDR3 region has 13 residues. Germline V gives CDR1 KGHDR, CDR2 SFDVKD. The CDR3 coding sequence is TGTGCCACCAGTGATCCACCCTGGGCTGAGCAGTTCTTC. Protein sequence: CATSDPPWAEQFF.

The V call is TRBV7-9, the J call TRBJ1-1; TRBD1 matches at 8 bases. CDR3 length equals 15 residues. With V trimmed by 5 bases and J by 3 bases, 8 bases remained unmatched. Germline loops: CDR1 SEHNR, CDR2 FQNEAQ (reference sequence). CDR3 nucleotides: TGTGCCAGCAGCCAGAGACAGGGGCAGGACACTGAAGCTTTCTTT. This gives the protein CASSQRQGQDTEAFF.

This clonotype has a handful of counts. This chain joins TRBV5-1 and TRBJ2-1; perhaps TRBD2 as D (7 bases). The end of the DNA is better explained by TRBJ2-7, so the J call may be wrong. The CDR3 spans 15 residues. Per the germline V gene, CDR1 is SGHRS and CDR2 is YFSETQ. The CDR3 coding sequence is TGCGCCAGCAGCTTGTCGGCGGGGGCCCCCTACGAGCAGTACTTC. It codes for CASSLSAGAPYEQYF.

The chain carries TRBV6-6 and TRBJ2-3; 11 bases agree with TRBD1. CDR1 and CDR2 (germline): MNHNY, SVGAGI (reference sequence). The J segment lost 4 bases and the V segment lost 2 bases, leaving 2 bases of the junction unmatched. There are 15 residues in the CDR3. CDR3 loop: CASSYRGQGADTQYF. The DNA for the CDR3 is TGTGCCAGCAGTTACAGGGGACAGGGGGCAGATACGCAGTATTTT.

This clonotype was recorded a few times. The CDR3 nucleotides are TGTGCCAGCAGCCCCACTTTAGGCACAGATACGCAGTATTTT. Its protein is CASSPTLGTDTQYF. J is TRBJ2-3 and V is TRBV14; D is unresolved. Germline V lookup: CDR1 SGHDN, CDR2 FVKESK. The CDR3 is 14 amino acids. V was clipped by 4 bases and J by 1 base, with 9 bases between them.

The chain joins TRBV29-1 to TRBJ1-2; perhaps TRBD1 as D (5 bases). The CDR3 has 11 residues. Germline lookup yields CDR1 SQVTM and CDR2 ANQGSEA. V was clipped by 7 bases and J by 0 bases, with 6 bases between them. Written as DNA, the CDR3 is TGCAGCGGGGGGGCTAACTATGGCTACACCTTC. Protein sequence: CSGGANYGYTF.

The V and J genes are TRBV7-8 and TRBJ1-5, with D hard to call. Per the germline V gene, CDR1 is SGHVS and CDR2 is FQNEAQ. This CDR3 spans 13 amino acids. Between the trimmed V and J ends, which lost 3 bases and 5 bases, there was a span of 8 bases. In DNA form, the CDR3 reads TGTGCCAGCAGCTTCTCGCCTTATCAGCCCCAGCATTTT. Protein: CASSFSPYQPQHF.

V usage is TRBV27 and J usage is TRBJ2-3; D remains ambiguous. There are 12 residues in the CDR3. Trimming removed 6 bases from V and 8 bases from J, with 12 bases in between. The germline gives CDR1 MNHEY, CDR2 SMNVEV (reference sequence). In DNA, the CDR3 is TGTGCCAGCAGCCCCACGTCATTTACGCAGTATTTT. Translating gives CASSPTSFTQYF.